The 24 T cell receptor beta chains below all came from one sample that was sequenced in a study of identical twins. MiXCR, applied by TCRdb to the 5' RACE reads, yields one record per CDR3 protein. The sample lists about 200,000 distinct CDR3 sequences, around 10% occurring once. Material for sequencing was memory (CD45RO+) T cells sorted from blood. The receptors come from a woman aged 18 to 35 in good health.

This clonotype came up many times. The J gene is TRBJ2-1, the V gene TRBV20-1; D remains ambiguous. The germline V gene has CDR1 DFQATT and CDR2 SNEGSKA (reference sequence). This CDR3 has 11 residues. Trimming pared 1 base from V and 7 bases from J, leaving 5 bases between. The CDR3 region is CSARALNEQFF. Here the CDR3 DNA reads TGCAGTGCTAGAGCATTGAATGAGCAGTTCTTC.

This clonotype was observed at least ten times. The chain joins TRBV12-3 or TRBV12-4 to TRBJ1-2; 7 bases fit TRBD1. The V segment lost 5 bases and the J segment 4 bases; nucleotides outside the gene matches: 7. The CDR3 spans 14 residues. The CDR3 reads CASSPRGQFYGYTF. In nucleotides, the CDR3 is TGTGCCAGCAGTCCAAGGGGACAGTTCTATGGCTACACCTTC.

The chain has TRBV3-1 and TRBJ1-3; D might be TRBD1 (5 bases). Germline V lookup: CDR1 LGHDT, CDR2 YNNKEL (reference sequence). V lost 5 bases and J lost 4, with 9 bases in between. The CDR3 is made up of 13 amino acids. CDR3 sequence: CASSFRQGNTIYF. The CDR3 region has the DNA TGTGCCAGCAGCTTCCGACAGGGAAACACCATATATTTT. The full variable domain, completed using reference TRBV3-1 and TRBJ1-3, is DTAVSQTPKYLVTQMGNDKSIKCEQNLGHDTMYWYKQDSKKFLKIMFSYNNKELIINETVPNRFSPKSPDKAHLNLHINSLELGDSAVYFCASSFRQGNTIYFGEGSWLTVV.

This clonotype was seen a few times. This chain joins TRBV7-2 and TRBJ1-2, with D hard to call. Per the germline V gene, CDR1 is SGHTA and CDR2 is FQGNSA. V lost 5 bases and J 4 bases, leaving 17 bases between the germline ends. The CDR3 extends over 15 amino acids. The CDR3 DNA sequence: TGTGCCAGCAGCCCCGCCTTCGACGGTATCTATGGCTACACCTTC. Translation gives CASSPAFDGIYGYTF.

This clonotype has only a few counts. This chain links TRBV28 with TRBJ2-7; D is unresolved. The CDR3 contains 13 residues. Trimming shortened V by 6 bases and J by 3 bases, and 12 bases separated the two germline ends. The germline CDR1 and CDR2 sequences are MDHEN and SYDVKM. CDR3 amino acids: CASSTGPLYEQYF. CDR3 coding DNA: TGTGCCAGCAGCACCGGGCCCCTCTACGAGCAGTACTTC. The whole variable domain, filled in from reference TRBV28 and TRBJ2-7, reads DVKVTQSSRYLVKRTGEKVFLECVQDMDHENMFWYRQDPGLGLRLIYFSYDVKMKEKGDIPEGYSVSREKKERFSLILESASTNQTSMYLCASSTGPLYEQYFGPGTRLTVT.

This clonotype was seen at least ten times. The chain joins TRBV10-2 to TRBJ2-1; a weak D match, TRBD1 (5 bases). CDR1 is WSHSY and CDR2 is SAAADI in the germline V gene. The CDR3 spans 16 residues. Trimming pared 0 bases from V and 2 bases from J, leaving 11 bases between. The CDR3 is CASSESRTNTYNEQFF. CDR3 nucleotide sequence: TGCGCCAGCAGTGAGTCTAGGACAAACACCTACAATGAGCAGTTCTTC.

This clonotype was detected ten times or more. DNA for the CDR3: TGCAGCGCCTACCGGGACGAGCAGTACTTC. Encoded protein: CSAYRDEQYF. The rearrangement links TRBV29-1 to TRBJ2-7; D is ambiguous. Per the germline V gene, CDR1 is SQVTM and CDR2 is ANQGSEA. The CDR3 covers 10 residues. Deletions cut 7 bases from V and 5 bases from J, with 9 bases between.

Ten or more counts support this clonotype. The gene calls are TRBV30 and TRBJ2-1; D not resolved. Per the germline V gene, CDR1 is GTSNPN and CDR2 is SVGIG (reference sequence). The CDR3 totals 15 residues. The V end lost 4 bases, the J end lost 0 bases, and 13 bases lay between the germline ends. For the CDR3, the DNA is TGTGCCTGGAATAAGCGCGAGAGCTCCTACAATGAGCAGTTCTTC. Its translation: CAWNKRESSYNEQFF. The complete variable domain, with remaining parts taken from reference TRBV30 and TRBJ2-1, reads SQTIHQWPATLVQPVGSPLSLECTVEGTSNPNLYWYRQAAGRGLQLLFYSVGIGQISSEVPQNLSASRPQDRQFILSSKKLLLSDSGFYLCAWNKRESSYNEQFFGPGTRLTVL.

This clonotype was observed a few times. The chain has TRBV11-1 and TRBJ1-1; D is perhaps TRBD1 (5 bases). Between the trimmed V and J ends, which lost 3 bases and 10 bases, there was a span of 15 bases. The CDR3 has 13 amino acids. Germline CDR1 is SGHAT and CDR2 is FQDESV (reference sequence). This CDR3 reads CASSLAGTKRAFF. In DNA, the CDR3 is TGTGCCAGCAGCTTGGCCGGGACGAAGAGAGCTTTCTTT.

The chain joins TRBV11-3 to TRBJ2-1, with TRBD2 matching over 10 bases. The ends lost 5 bases at V and 4 bases at J; junction bases unmatched: 5. Germline values: CDR1 SGHNT, CDR2 YENEEA. The CDR3 contains 15 residues. CDR3: CASSQTSGVYNEQFF. Written as DNA, the CDR3 is TGTGCCAGCAGCCAAACTAGCGGGGTATACAATGAGCAGTTCTTC.

V gene TRBV12-5 combines with J gene TRBJ2-1; 12 bases agree with TRBD2. J gave up 15 bases and V 5 bases, and 8 bases lay outside the gene matches. CDR3 length: 13 residues. CDR1 LGHNT and CDR2 FRNRAP come from the germline V gene. CDR3 residues: CASGAQTSGSPFF. DNA for the CDR3: TGTGCTAGTGGTGCCCAGACTAGCGGGAGTCCGTTCTTC.

The V and J genes are TRBV7-9 and TRBJ1-2, with TRBD1 identical over 7 bases. Germline loops: CDR1 SEHNR, CDR2 FQNEAQ (reference sequence). V shed 5 bases and J 1 base; nucleotides not matched to a gene: 7. The CDR3 is 15 amino acids. The CDR3: CASSEGTVLNYGYTF. In DNA, the CDR3 is TGTGCCAGCAGCGAAGGGACAGTCCTTAACTATGGCTACACCTTC.

The rearrangement joins TRBV9 to TRBJ2-7, with TRBD2 matching over 7 bases. Germline V lookup: CDR1 SGDLS, CDR2 YYNGEE. V lost 3 bases, J lost 7 bases, and 16 bases stayed unmatched. This CDR3 region has 16 residues. Here the CDR3 reads CASSGGGTVLLGEQYF. CDR3 DNA: TGTGCCAGCAGCGGGGGGGGAACGGTCCTGTTAGGTGAGCAGTACTTC. Full variable domain (remainder filled in from reference TRBV9 and TRBJ2-7): DSGVTQTPKHLITATGQRVTLRCSPRSGDLSVYWYQQSLDQGLQFLIQYYNGEERAKGNILERFSAQQFPDLHSELNLSSLELGDSALYFCASSGGGTVLLGEQYFGPGTRLTVT.

This clonotype was counted between two and nine times. The chain joins TRBV5-1 to TRBJ2-7; 8 bases are a match to TRBD2. V was pared by 3 bases and J by 5 bases, with 7 bases of the junction left unmatched. This CDR3 contains 14 residues. Germline V gene lookup returns CDR1 SGHRS and CDR2 YFSETQ. This CDR3 is CASSSASGGDEQYF. The DNA for the CDR3 is TGCGCCAGCAGCTCAGCTTCGGGGGGGGACGAGCAGTACTTC.

The chain is built from TRBV20-1 and TRBJ1-5; D gene unclear. Looked up from germline, CDR1 is DFQATT and CDR2 is SNEGSKA (reference sequence). Trimming stripped 3 bases from V and 0 bases from J, with 3 bases between. CDR3 length: 12 amino acids. The CDR3 DNA is TGCAGTGCTAGCCGTAGCAATCAGCCCCAGCATTTT. Protein product: CSASRSNQPQHF.

This clonotype came up a few times. The V gene is TRBV20-1, the J gene TRBJ2-1, with 8 bases aligning to TRBD1. V was clipped by 1 base and J by 7 bases; unmatched bases: 6. CDR1 is DFQATT, CDR2 SNEGSKA, per germline (reference sequence). The CDR3 is 14 residues long. CDR3 bases: TGCAGTGCTAGAGCGCCAGGGGGCAGGAATGAGCAGTTCTTC. This gives the protein CSARAPGGRNEQFF.

The chain is built from TRBV20-1 and TRBJ2-1; possibly TRBD2 for D (5 bases). This CDR3 is 13 amino acids long. Looked up from germline, CDR1 is DFQATT and CDR2 is SNEGSKA (reference sequence). The V and J ends lost 1 base and 9 bases respectively, with 13 bases between them. CDR3 in DNA: TGCAGTGCTAGAGTAGTCCTAGCAGGTGAGCAGTTCTTC. Translated: CSARVVLAGEQFF.

The gene calls are TRBV5-1 and TRBJ2-1, with 10 positions matching TRBD2. Germline CDR1 SGHRS, CDR2 YFSETQ. The J segment lost 9 bases and the V segment lost 4 bases, leaving 10 bases of the junction unmatched. The CDR3 runs 15 residues. The DNA for the CDR3 is TGCGCCAGCAGCAGCAGATCTAGCGGGGGTGGTGAGCAGTTCTTC. Translating gives CASSSRSSGGGEQFF.

The chain links TRBV6-6 to TRBJ1-1; D remains unclear. The CDR3 is 12 residues long. Trimming cost V 6 bases and J 6 bases, with 11 bases left between them. Germline values: CDR1 MNHNY, CDR2 SVGAGI (reference sequence). The CDR3 loop reads CASSTDKSEAFF. In DNA form, the CDR3 reads TGTGCCAGCAGCACCGATAAGTCTGAAGCTTTCTTT.

This clonotype appeared a few times. The DNA for the CDR3 is TGCAGTGCTAGAGGCACCGCCCGCCTGGATACGCAGTATTTT. Its translation is CSARGTARLDTQYF. The chain joins TRBV20-1 to TRBJ2-3; no clear D. The ends were cut back, 1 base at V and 6 bases at J, with 14 bases in the middle. There are 14 residues in the CDR3. Germline V CDR1 and CDR2: DFQATT, SNEGSKA (reference sequence).

The J gene is TRBJ1-4, the V gene TRBV5-1; D might be TRBD1 (5 bases). The CDR3 loop spans 16 amino acids. Per the germline V gene, CDR1 is SGHRS and CDR2 is YFSETQ. Trimming removed 0 bases from V and 4 bases from J, with 13 bases in between. CDR3 loop: CASSLGRGIYNEKLFF. CDR3 nucleotide sequence: TGCGCCAGCAGCTTGGGTCGGGGGATCTATAATGAAAAACTGTTTTTT.

There are many counts of this clonotype. This chain uses TRBV15 with TRBJ2-5; 9 nucleotides align to TRBD2. Germline CDR1 LNHNV, CDR2 YYDKDF (reference sequence). The V gene end was trimmed by 5 bases and the J gene end by 4 bases; junction bases not matched to a gene: 5. There are 14 residues in the CDR3. CDR3: CATSLRGGGETQYF. The CDR3 bases are TGTGCCACCAGCTTGCGGGGGGGCGGAGAGACCCAGTACTTC.

The chain employs TRBV6-1 and TRBJ1-6; D is unclear. The germline V gene has CDR1 MNHNS and CDR2 SASEGT. V was clipped by 3 bases and J by 7 bases, with 7 bases between them. The CDR3 extends over 13 amino acids. CDR3 region: CASSDVENSPLHF. CDR3 in DNA: TGTGCCAGCAGTGACGTAGAGAATTCACCCCTCCACTTT.

V usage is TRBV4-3 and J usage is TRBJ2-5; D unclear. This CDR3 contains 14 residues. Trimming took 1 base from V and 5 from J, leaving 11 bases between them. The germline V gene has CDR1 LGHNA and CDR2 YSLEER. CDR3 DNA sequence: TGCGCCAGCAGCCAAGTTCCAGGCTTGGAGACCCAGTACTTC. As protein: CASSQVPGLETQYF.